The clone carrying this T cell receptor (beta chain) was recorded once. This sample is drawn from a study of blood T cell repertoires in COVID-19. Germline V gene lookup returns CDR1 MNHNS and CDR2 SASEGT. Trimming cost V 3 bases and J 5 bases; bases outside gene matches: 4. The CDR3 is 14 residues long. Sequenced by immunoSEQ multiplex PCR; TCRdb stores in-frame clones only, minus some. The profile shows over 120,000 clones, roughly 77% of them singletons. The chain combines TRBV6-1 with TRBJ2-3, with 8 bases that match TRBD2. The TCR was taken from a woman aged 70-85 years with COVID-19, enrolled during active disease. The sequenced sample consisted of peripheral blood. The CDR3 coding sequence is TGTGCCAGCAGTGAGTCGGGGGGGCAAGATACGCAGTATTTT. This sequence encodes CASSESGGQDTQYF.